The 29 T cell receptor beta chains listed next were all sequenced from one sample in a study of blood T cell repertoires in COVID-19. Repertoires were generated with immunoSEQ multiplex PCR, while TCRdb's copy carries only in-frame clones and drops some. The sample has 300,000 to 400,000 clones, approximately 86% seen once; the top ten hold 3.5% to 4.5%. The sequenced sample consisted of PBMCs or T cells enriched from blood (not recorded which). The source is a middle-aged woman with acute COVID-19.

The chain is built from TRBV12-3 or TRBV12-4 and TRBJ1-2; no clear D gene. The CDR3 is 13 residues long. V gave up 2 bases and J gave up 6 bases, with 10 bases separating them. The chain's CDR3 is CASSLTEYDGYTF. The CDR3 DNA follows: TGTGCCAGCAGTTTAACCGAGTATGATGGCTACACCTTC.

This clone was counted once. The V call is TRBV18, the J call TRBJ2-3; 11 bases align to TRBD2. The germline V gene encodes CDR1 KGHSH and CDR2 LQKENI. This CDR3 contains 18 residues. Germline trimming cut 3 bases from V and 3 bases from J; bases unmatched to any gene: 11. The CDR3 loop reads CASSPLPKASGGTDTQYF. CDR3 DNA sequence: TGTGCCAGCTCACCCCTGCCCAAGGCTAGCGGGGGGACAGATACGCAGTATTTT.

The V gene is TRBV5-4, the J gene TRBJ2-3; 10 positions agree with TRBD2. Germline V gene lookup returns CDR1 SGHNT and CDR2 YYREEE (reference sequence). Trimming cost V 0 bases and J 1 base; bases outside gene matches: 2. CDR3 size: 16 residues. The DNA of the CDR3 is TGTGCCAGCAGCTTGGTAGCGGGGGGCGGCACAGATACGCAGTATTTT. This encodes CASSLVAGGGTDTQYF.

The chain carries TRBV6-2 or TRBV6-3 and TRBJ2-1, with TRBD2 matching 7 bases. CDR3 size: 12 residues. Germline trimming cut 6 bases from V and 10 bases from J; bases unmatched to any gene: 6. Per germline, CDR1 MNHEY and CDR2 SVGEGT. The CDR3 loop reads CASSQTSREQFF. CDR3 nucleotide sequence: TGTGCCAGCAGCCAGACTAGCAGGGAGCAGTTCTTC.

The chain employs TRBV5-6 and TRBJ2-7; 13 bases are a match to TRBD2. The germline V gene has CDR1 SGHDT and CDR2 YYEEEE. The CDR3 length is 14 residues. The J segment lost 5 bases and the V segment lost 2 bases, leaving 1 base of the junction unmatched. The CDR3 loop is CASSFGLAGDEQYF. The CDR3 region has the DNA TGTGCCAGCAGCTTCGGACTAGCGGGAGACGAGCAGTACTTC.

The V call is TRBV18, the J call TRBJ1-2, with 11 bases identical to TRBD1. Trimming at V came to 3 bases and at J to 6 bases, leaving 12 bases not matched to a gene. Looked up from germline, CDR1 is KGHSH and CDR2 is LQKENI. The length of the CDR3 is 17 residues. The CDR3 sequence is CASSPQGGQGASNGYTF. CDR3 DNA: TGTGCCAGCTCACCGCAAGGCGGACAGGGGGCAAGCAATGGCTACACCTTC.

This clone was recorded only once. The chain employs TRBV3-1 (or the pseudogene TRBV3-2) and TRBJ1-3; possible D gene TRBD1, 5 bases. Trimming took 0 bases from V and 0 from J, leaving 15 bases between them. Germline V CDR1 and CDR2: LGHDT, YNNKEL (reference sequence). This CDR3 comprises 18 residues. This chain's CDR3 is CASSQEVCQGDSGNTIYF. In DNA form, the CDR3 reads TGTGCCAGCAGCCAAGAAGTTTGTCAGGGCGACTCTGGAAACACCATATATTTT.

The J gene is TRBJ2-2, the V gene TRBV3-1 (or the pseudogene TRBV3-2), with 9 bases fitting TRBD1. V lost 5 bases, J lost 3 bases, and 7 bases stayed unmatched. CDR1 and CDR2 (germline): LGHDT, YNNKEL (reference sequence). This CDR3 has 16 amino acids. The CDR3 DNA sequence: TGTGCCAGCAGCGCCCGCGACAGGGGGTACACCGGGGAGCTGTTTTTT. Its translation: CASSARDRGYTGELFF.

The CDR3 reads CASSPVGDKNEKLFF. CDR3 nucleotide sequence: TGTGCCAGCAGCCCGGTCGGGGACAAGAATGAAAAACTGTTTTTT. The chain recombines TRBV5-5 with TRBJ1-4, with TRBD1 as a possible D gene (6 bases). The CDR3 covers 15 residues. Trimming left V 4 bases short and J 5 bases short, with 15 bases between. Germline CDR1 and CDR2: SGHKS and YYEKEE (reference sequence).

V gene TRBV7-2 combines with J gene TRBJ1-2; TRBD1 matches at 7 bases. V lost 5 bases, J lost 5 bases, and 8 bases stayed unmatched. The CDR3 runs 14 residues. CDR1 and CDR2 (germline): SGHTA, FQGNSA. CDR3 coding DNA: TGTGCCAGCAGCCTTCGGGGACAGCAGTATGGCTACACCTTC. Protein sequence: CASSLRGQQYGYTF.

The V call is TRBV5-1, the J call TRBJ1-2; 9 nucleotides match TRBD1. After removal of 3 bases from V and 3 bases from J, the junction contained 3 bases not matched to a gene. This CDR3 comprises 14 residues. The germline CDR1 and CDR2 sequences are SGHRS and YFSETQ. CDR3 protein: CASSWGDRDYGYTF. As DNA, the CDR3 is TGCGCCAGCAGCTGGGGGGACAGGGACTATGGCTACACCTTC.

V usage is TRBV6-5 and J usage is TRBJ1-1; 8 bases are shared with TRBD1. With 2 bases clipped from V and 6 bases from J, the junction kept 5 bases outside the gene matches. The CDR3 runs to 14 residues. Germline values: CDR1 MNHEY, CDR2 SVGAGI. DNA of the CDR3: TGTGCCAGCAGTTACCCCAGGGGGCCGTCTGAAGCTTTCTTT. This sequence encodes CASSYPRGPSEAFF.

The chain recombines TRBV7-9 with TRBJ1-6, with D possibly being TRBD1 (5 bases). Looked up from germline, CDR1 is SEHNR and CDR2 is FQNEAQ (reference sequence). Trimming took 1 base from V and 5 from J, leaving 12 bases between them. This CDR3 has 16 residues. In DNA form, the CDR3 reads TGTGCCAGCAGCTTAGTTTCTGGGACTCATAATTCACCCCTCCACTTT. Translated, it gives CASSLVSGTHNSPLHF.

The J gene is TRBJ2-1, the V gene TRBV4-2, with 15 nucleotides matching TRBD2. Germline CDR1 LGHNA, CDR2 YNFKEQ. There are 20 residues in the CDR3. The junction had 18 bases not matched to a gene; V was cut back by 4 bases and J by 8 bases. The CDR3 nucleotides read TGTGCCAGCAGCCCCAGAACCGGGACTAGCGGGGGGCTCTTTGTGTATGAGCAGTTCTTC. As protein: CASSPRTGTSGGLFVYEQFF.

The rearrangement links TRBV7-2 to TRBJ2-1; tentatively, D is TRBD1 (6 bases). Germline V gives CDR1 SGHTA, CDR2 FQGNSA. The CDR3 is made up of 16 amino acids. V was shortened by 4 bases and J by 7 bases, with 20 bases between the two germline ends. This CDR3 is CASSSRDTHWGNEQFF. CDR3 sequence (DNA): TGTGCCAGCAGCTCCCGGGACACGCACTGGGGTAATGAGCAGTTCTTC.

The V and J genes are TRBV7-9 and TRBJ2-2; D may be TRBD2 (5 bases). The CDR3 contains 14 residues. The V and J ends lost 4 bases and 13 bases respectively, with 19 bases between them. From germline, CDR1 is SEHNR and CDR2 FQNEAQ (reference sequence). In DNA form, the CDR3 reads TGTGCCAGCAGCTCCCGGGCCGGCCCCCGGGGGCTGTTTTTT. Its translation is CASSSRAGPRGLFF.

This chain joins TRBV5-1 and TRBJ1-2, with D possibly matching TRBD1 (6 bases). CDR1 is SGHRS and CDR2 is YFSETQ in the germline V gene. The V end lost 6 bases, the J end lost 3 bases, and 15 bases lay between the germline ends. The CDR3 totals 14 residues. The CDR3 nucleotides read TGCGCCAGCAAGGAGGCGACAGGCGACTATGGCTACACCTTC. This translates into CASKEATGDYGYTF.

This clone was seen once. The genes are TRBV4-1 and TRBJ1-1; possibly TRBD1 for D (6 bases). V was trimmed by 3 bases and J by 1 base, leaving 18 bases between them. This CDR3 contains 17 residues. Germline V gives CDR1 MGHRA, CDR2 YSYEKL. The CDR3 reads CASSHPTGPAENTEAFF. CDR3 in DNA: TGCGCCAGCAGCCACCCGACAGGACCTGCCGAGAACACTGAAGCTTTCTTT.

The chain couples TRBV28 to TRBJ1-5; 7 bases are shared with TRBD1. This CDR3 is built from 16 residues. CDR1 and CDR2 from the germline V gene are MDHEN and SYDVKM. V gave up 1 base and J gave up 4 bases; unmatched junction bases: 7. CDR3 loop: CASSLYGQGQNQPQHF. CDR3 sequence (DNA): TGTGCCAGCAGTTTATATGGGCAGGGACAGAATCAGCCCCAGCATTTT.

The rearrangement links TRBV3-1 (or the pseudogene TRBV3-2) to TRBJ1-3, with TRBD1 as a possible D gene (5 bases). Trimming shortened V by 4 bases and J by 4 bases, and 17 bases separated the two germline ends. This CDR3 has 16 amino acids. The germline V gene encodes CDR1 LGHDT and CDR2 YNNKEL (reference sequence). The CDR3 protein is CASSRRGRGEGNTIYF. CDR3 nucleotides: TGTGCCAGCAGCCGGCGGGGCCGGGGTGAGGGAAACACCATATATTTT.

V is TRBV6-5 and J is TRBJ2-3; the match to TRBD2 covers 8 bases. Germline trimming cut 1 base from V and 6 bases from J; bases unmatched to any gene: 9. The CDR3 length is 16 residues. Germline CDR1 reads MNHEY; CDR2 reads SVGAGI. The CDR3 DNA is TGTGCCAGCAGTTACTGGACGGCGGGGGGCCGGGATACGCAGTATTTT. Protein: CASSYWTAGGRDTQYF.

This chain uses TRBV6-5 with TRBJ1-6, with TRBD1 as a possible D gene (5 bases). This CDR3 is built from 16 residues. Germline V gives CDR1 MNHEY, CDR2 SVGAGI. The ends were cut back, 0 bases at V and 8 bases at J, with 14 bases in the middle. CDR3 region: CASSYSRGRDYSPLHF. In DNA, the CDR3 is TGTGCCAGCAGTTACTCTAGGGGAAGAGATTATTCACCCCTCCACTTT.

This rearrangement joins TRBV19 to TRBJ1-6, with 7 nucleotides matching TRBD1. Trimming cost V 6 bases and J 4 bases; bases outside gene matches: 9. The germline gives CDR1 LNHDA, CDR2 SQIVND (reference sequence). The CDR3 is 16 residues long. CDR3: CASSNQGQLYNSPLHF. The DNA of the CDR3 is TGTGCCAGTAGCAATCAGGGACAGTTATATAATTCACCCCTCCACTTT.

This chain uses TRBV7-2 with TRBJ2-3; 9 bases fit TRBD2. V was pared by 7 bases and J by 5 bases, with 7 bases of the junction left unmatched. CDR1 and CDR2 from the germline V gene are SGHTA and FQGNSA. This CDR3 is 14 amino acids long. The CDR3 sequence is CASTLAGPRDTQYF. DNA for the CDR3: TGTGCCAGCACCCTAGCGGGGCCACGAGATACGCAGTATTTT.

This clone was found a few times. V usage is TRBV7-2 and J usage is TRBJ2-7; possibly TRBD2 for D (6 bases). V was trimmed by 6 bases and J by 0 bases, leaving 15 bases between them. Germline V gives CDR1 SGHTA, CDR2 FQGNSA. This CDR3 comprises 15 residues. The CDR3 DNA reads TGTGCCAGCAGTATCGGGGGAAAGGGCTCCTACGAGCAGTACTTC. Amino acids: CASSIGGKGSYEQYF.

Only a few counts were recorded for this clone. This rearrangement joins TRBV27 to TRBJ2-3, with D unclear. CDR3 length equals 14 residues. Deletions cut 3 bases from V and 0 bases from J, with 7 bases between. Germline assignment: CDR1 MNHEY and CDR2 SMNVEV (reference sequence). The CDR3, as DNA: TGTGCCAGCAGTTTTTGGGCTAGCACAGATACGCAGTATTTT. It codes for CASSFWASTDTQYF.

The CDR3 nucleotides are TGTGCCAGTAGCATAACCACAGGGTTGGCGGAAGCTTTCTTT. Its protein product is CASSITTGLAEAFF. This chain connects TRBV19 to TRBJ1-1, with a tentative D call TRBD1 (6 bases). CDR3 size: 14 residues. The germline V gene has CDR1 LNHDA and CDR2 SQIVND (reference sequence). The germline V and J ends were trimmed by 6 bases and 8 bases, with 19 bases remaining between them.

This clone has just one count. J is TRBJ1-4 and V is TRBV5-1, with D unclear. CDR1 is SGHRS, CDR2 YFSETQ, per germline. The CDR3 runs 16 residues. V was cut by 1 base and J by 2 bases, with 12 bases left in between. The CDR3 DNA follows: TGCGCCAGCAGCTTGACAGCAGGTGCCACTAATGAAAAACTGTTTTTT. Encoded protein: CASSLTAGATNEKLFF.

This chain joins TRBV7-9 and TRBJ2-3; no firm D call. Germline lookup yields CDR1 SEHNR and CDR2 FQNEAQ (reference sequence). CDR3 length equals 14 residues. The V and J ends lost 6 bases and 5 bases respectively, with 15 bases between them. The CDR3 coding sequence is TGTGCCAGCAGTTCAAAGAGGTCCTTAGATACGCAGTATTTT. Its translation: CASSSKRSLDTQYF.